This T cell receptor (beta chain) was documented in a study of cytomegalovirus exposure and HLA in healthy donors. A multiplex PCR was run with 60 Vbeta primers and 13 Jbeta primers. Profiling relied on immunoSEQ multiplex PCR, and the TCRdb table lists in-frame clones only, not all of them. The data show about 180,000 clones, with roughly 75% seen just once and about 2.1% held by the top ten. Regarding the study as a whole: Across all donors, roughly uniform sequencing depth was an assumption of the presence/absence analyses.

With respect to this clone: The antigen is not known.

The CDR3 contains 14 residues. The V end was cut by 4 bases, the J end by 0 bases, with 8 bases between. Per germline, CDR1 SGHKS and CDR2 YYEKEE (reference sequence). This clonotype originated in a woman aged 25 to 45 in good health and CMV-seronegative. The J gene is TRBJ2-1, the V gene TRBV5-5; D is perhaps TRBD1 (6 bases). Material: PBMCs. CDR3: CASSPTGSYNEQFF. The CDR3 region has the DNA TGTGCCAGCAGCCCGACAGGCTCCTACAATGAGCAGTTCTTC.